This record covers a single T cell receptor (beta chain). Measured with immunoSEQ multiplex PCR; TCRdb has only the in-frame clones, and not every one. The sample carries millions of clones, 80% to 95% recorded once. The data originate from a study of shared clonotypes between healthy human individuals. The CDR3 has 16 amino acids. The germline CDR1 and CDR2 sequences are SGHNT and YYREEE (reference sequence). Trimming pared 2 bases from V and 4 bases from J, leaving 18 bases between. Sequencing used naive CD4+ T cells from PBMCs. Subset given: CD45RA+ positively selected. The receptor's source is a man aged 18 to 30 in good health. Some clones in this sample may be carry-over from other donors' samples. The rearrangement links TRBV5-4 to TRBJ1-2, with D possibly matching TRBD1 (5 bases). The CDR3 bases are TGTGCCAGCAGCTTACGTCCAGGGACGCTCAGCTATGGCTACACCTTC. It encodes CASSLRPGTLSYGYTF. The full variable domain, rest sourced from reference TRBV5-4 and TRBJ1-2, is ETGVTQSPTHLIKTRGQQVTLRCSSQSGHNTVSWYQQALGQGPQFIFQYYREEENGRGNFPPRFSGLQFPNYSSELNVNALELDDSALYLCASSLRPGTLSYGYTFGSGTRLTVV.